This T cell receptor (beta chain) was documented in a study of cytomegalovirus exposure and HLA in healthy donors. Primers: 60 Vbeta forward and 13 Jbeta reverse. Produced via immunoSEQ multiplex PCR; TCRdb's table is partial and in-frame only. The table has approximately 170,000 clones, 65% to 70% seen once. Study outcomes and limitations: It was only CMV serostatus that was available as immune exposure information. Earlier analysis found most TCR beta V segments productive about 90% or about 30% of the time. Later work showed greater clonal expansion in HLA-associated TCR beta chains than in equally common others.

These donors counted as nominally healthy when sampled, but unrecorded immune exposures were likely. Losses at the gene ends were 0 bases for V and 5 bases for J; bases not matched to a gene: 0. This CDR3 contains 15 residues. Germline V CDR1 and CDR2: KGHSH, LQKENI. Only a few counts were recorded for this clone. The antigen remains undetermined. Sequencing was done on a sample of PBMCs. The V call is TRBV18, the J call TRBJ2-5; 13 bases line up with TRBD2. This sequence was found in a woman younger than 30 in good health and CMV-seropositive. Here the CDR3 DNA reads TGTGCCAGCTCACCACCGACTAGCGGGAGGGAGACCCAGTACTTC. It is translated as CASSPPTSGRETQYF.